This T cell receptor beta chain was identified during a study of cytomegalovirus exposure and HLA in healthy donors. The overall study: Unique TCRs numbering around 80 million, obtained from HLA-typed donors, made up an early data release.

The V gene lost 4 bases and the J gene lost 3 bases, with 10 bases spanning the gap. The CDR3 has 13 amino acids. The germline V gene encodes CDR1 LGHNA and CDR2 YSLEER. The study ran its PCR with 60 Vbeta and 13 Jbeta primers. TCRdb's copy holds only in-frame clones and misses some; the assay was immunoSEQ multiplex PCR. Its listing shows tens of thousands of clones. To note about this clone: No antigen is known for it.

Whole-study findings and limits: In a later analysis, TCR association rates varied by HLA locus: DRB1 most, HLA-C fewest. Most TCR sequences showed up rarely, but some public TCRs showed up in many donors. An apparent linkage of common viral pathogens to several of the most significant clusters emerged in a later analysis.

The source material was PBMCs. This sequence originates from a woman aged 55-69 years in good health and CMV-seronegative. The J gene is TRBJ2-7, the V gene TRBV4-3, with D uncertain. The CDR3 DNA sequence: TGCGCCAGCAGCCGGCTTGGCGGCTACGAGCAGTACTTC. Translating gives CASSRLGGYEQYF.